One T cell receptor beta chain is described in this entry. Its antigen is currently unknown. This specimen includes other DNA sequences encoding the same CDR3. Original handling: Of patient CD8+ clones exceeding 1%, few matched published virus-specific TCRB sequences. Libraries were prepared by immunoSEQ multiplex PCR; TCRdb keeps only in-frame clonotypes and omits some of them. V and J calls and clone size come straight from that table; D and trimming were deduced from the DNA. The sample yields 14,000 or so clones, 74% seen once. Trimming stripped 5 bases from V and 0 bases from J, with 11 bases between. The CDR3 contains 14 residues. Germline values: CDR1 MDHEN, CDR2 SYDVKM. This record belongs to a study of somatic mutations in cytotoxic T cells in rheumatoid arthritis. Study-level background: Right after diagnosis, and before any treatment had started, patient peripheral blood (30 ml EDTA) was drawn. General study points: The study found that the largest CD8+ clone exceeded 20% of CD8+ cells in about an eighth of the roughly 60 patients.

The sample was CD8+ T cells sorted from blood. The clonotype comes from an adult with rheumatoid arthritis. This chain uses TRBV28 with TRBJ2-7; D is possibly TRBD1 (6 bases). The CDR3 region is CASSPRDNSYEQYF. In DNA, the CDR3 is TGTGCCAGCAGTCCCCGGGACAACTCCTACGAGCAGTACTTC.